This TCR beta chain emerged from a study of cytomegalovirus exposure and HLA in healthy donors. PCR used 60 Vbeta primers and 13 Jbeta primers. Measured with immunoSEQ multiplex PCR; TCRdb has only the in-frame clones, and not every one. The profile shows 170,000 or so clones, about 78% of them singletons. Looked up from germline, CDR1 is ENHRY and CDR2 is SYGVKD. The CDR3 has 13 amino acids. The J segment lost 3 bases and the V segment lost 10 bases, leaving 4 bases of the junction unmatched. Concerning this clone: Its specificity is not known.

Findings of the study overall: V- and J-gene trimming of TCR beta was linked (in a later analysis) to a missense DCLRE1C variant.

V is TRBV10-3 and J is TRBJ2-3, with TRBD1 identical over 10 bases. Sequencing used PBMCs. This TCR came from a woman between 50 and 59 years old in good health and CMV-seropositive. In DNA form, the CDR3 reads TGTGCCACAGGGACAGGGGAGACAGATACGCAGTATTTT. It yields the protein CATGTGETDTQYF.